A single sample is the source of the 23 T cell receptor beta chains below, sequenced in a study of cytomegalovirus exposure and HLA in healthy donors. PCR was performed using 60 Vbeta and 13 Jbeta primers. Profiling relied on immunoSEQ multiplex PCR, and the TCRdb table lists in-frame clones only, not all of them. The sample table sets out some 110,000 clones. The sequenced sample consisted of PBMCs. These receptors were taken from a man aged 40-50 years in good health and CMV-seronegative.

The rearrangement links TRBV11-2 to TRBJ2-1; the match to TRBD2 covers 11 bases. The CDR3 runs 18 residues. V was clipped by 4 bases and J by 4 bases; unmatched bases: 12. Looked up from germline, CDR1 is SGHAT and CDR2 is FQNNGV. In DNA, the CDR3 is TGTGCCAGCAGCTCCCAGAGCCCACTAGCGGGAGTTTACAATGAGCAGTTCTTC. This encodes CASSSQSPLAGVYNEQFF.

The chain uses TRBV7-3 and TRBJ1-1; 8 bases are shared with TRBD1. V was pared by 5 bases and J by 0 bases, with 2 bases of the junction left unmatched. CDR1 is SGHTA and CDR2 is FQGTGA in the germline V gene. This CDR3 spans 14 amino acids. CDR3 DNA sequence: TGTGCCAGCAGCCCGGACAGGGTGAACACTGAAGCTTTCTTT. As protein: CASSPDRVNTEAFF. Complete variable domain (other parts from reference TRBV7-3 and TRBJ1-1): GAGVSQTPSNKVTEKGKYVELRCDPISGHTALYWYRQSLGQGPEFLIYFQGTGAADDSGLPNDRFFAVRPEGSVSTLKIQRTERGDSAVYLCASSPDRVNTEAFFGQGTRLTVV.

In the case of this clone: The germline gene is not matched at one end of the junction; a read error may be the cause. The rearrangement links TRBV7-7 to TRBJ2-1, with 12 positions matching TRBD1. The CDR3 is made up of 15 amino acids. Germline CDR1 and CDR2: SSHAT and FNYEAQ (reference sequence). In nucleotides, the CDR3 is TGTGCTAGCAGCAGGGGACAGGGGGCGAGCGATGAGCAGTTCTTC. It yields the protein CASSRGQGASDEQFF.

The chain recombines TRBV7-2 with TRBJ1-5; no definite D call. CDR1 and CDR2 (germline): SGHTA, FQGNSA. V gave up 4 bases and J gave up 0 bases, with 13 bases separating them. The CDR3 loop spans 16 amino acids. The CDR3 spells CASSSAAYYSNQPQHF. The CDR3 nucleotides read TGTGCCAGCAGCTCGGCGGCGTACTATAGCAATCAGCCCCAGCATTTT.

The genes are TRBV10-3 and TRBJ2-7, with TRBD2 matching over 10 bases. Trimming at V came to 10 bases and at J to 4 bases, leaving 10 bases not matched to a gene. The CDR3 sequence is 14 residues long. Germline V gene lookup returns CDR1 ENHRY and CDR2 SYGVKD. The CDR3 nucleotides read TGTGCCACCGAGGAGCGGGAGGGCAGGTACGAGCAGTACTTC. It encodes CATEEREGRYEQYF.

The chain carries TRBV7-2 and TRBJ2-1; weak D call: TRBD1 (6 bases). CDR1 and CDR2 (germline): SGHTA, FQGNSA. V dropped 0 bases and J dropped 9 bases, with 12 bases sitting between them. The length of the CDR3 is 14 residues. In DNA form, the CDR3 reads TGTGCCAGCAGCTTAGCGGGGCGAGGGGGTGAGCAGTTCTTC. Protein product: CASSLAGRGGEQFF.

The chain joins TRBV10-3 to TRBJ2-1, with D perhaps matching TRBD2 (5 bases). V gave up 6 bases and J gave up 1 base, with 10 bases separating them. Per germline, CDR1 ENHRY and CDR2 SYGVKD. This CDR3 spans 14 amino acids. CDR3 amino acids: CAIRASLSYNEQFF. The CDR3 DNA sequence: TGTGCCATCAGGGCTAGCTTGTCCTACAATGAGCAGTTCTTC.

The rearrangement links TRBV13 to TRBJ2-7; 14 nucleotides agree with TRBD2. The CDR3 spans 13 residues. Losses at the gene ends were 8 bases for V and 3 bases for J; bases not matched to a gene: 0. Germline lookup yields CDR1 PRHDT and CDR2 FYEKMQ (reference sequence). CDR3 DNA sequence: TGTGCCAGCGGACTAGCGGGGGGCTACGAGCAGTACTTC. Translation: CASGLAGGYEQYF.

The V gene is TRBV27, the J gene TRBJ2-1, with TRBD2 matching 12 bases. There are 18 residues in the CDR3. Germline CDR1 reads MNHEY; CDR2 reads SMNVEV (reference sequence). Losses at the gene ends were 6 bases for V and 0 bases for J; bases not matched to a gene: 9. The CDR3 sequence: CASRRGLAGVSSYNEQFF. In DNA form, the CDR3 reads TGTGCCAGCAGGAGGGGACTAGCGGGCGTTAGCTCCTACAATGAGCAGTTCTTC.

In DNA, the CDR3 is TGTGCCAGCAGCTTAGGGCTAGCGGAAGCCAAAAACATTCAGTACTTC. Protein sequence: CASSLGLAEAKNIQYF. The chain joins TRBV5-4 to TRBJ2-4, with TRBD2 identical over 7 bases. Germline assignment: CDR1 SGHNT and CDR2 YYREEE (reference sequence). The junction had 5 bases not matched to a gene; V was cut back by 2 bases and J by 0 bases. This CDR3 region has 16 residues.

The chain links TRBV11-3 to TRBJ2-3; D may be TRBD2 (7 bases). Germline CDR1 SGHNT, CDR2 YENEEA. With 7 bases removed from V and 0 bases from J, the gap between germline ends came to 11 bases. The CDR3 runs 14 residues. CDR3 in amino acids: CASKGGGSTDTQYF. The CDR3 bases are TGTGCCAGCAAGGGGGGAGGGAGCACAGATACGCAGTATTTT. Looking up the rest from reference TRBV11-3 and TRBJ2-3 gives the full variable domain: EAGVVQSPRYKIIEKKQPVAFWCNPISGHNTLYWYLQNLGQGPELLIRYENEEAVDDSQLPKDRFSAERLKGVDSTLKIQPAELGDSAVYLCASKGGGSTDTQYFGPGTRLTVL.

The chain links TRBV9 to TRBJ2-2; D may be TRBD2 (6 bases). V dropped 0 bases and J dropped 8 bases, with 8 bases sitting between them. The V gene's germline CDR1 is SGDLS and CDR2 YYNGEE. The CDR3 extends over 13 amino acids. The CDR3 protein is CASSVARGGELFF. The CDR3 nucleotides read TGTGCCAGCAGCGTAGCTCGGGGGGGGGAGCTGTTTTTT.

The J gene is TRBJ2-5, the V gene TRBV6-5; tentative D call: TRBD1 (6 bases). The DNA matches TRBJ2-7 better at its end, which makes the J call doubtful. Germline values: CDR1 MNHEY, CDR2 SVGAGI. The CDR3 length is 14 residues. DNA of the CDR3: TGTGCCAGCAGAAGGACAGTTGACTCCTACGAGCAGTACTTC. Its translation: CASRRTVDSYEQYF.

The genes are TRBV6-5 and TRBJ2-1, with D perhaps matching TRBD2 (5 bases). Trimming removed 7 bases from V and 5 bases from J, with 18 bases in between. CDR1 MNHEY and CDR2 SVGAGI come from the germline V gene. This CDR3 region has 15 residues. The CDR3 bases are TGTGCCAGCACGGAGCAGTTCCCGGGAAACAATGAGCAGTTCTTC. The encoded protein is CASTEQFPGNNEQFF.

This sequence joins TRBV5-6 and TRBJ1-2; D is perhaps TRBD1 (5 bases). The CDR3 spans 16 residues. The V gene lost 2 bases and the J gene lost 2 bases, with 16 bases spanning the gap. Germline CDR1 SGHDT, CDR2 YYEEEE. The CDR3 loop is CASSLRQNSLNYGYTF. The CDR3 nucleotides read TGTGCCAGCAGCTTAAGACAGAATAGTTTGAACTATGGCTACACCTTC.

The V and J genes are TRBV2 and TRBJ1-2; the D gene is possibly TRBD1 (5 bases). With 5 bases removed from V and 0 bases from J, the gap between germline ends came to 19 bases. Germline V gene sequence: CDR1 SNHLY, CDR2 FYNNEI. The CDR3 consists of 17 residues. CDR3 sequence: CASSSLGTQLANYGYTF. The CDR3 DNA sequence: TGTGCCAGCAGTTCCCTAGGGACTCAGTTAGCTAACTATGGCTACACCTTC.

This chain links TRBV7-3 with TRBJ1-5, with D possibly TRBD1 on 6 matching bases. The CDR3 loop spans 14 amino acids. Germline V CDR1 and CDR2: SGHTA, FQGTGA. V shed 0 bases and J shed 6 bases, with 9 bases lying between them. The CDR3 region has the DNA TGTGCCAGCAGCTTAACTGGGGGCGGTCAGCCCCAGCATTTT. As protein: CASSLTGGGQPQHF.

The CDR3 nucleotides are TGTGCCAGCGGACCACAGGGGGCAATAGAGACCCAGTACTTC. It is translated as CASGPQGAIETQYF. The J gene is TRBJ2-5, the V gene TRBV6-1; 9 nucleotides match TRBD1. V shed 8 bases and J 4 bases; nucleotides not matched to a gene: 8. Germline values: CDR1 MNHNS, CDR2 SASEGT. This CDR3 has 14 amino acids.

The CDR3, as DNA: TGTTCCCTTGACACCAAGGTCGGAAAAAGTTCCTACGAGCAGTACTTC. It is translated as CSLDTKVGKSSYEQYF. This chain links TRBV27 with TRBJ2-7; no reliable D call. The CDR3 has 16 residues. Germline V gene lookup returns CDR1 MNHEY and CDR2 SMNVEV (reference sequence).

The chain is built from TRBV18 and TRBJ2-1; 7 bases map to TRBD1. V lost 1 base and J lost 5; bases outside the gene matches: 5. The CDR3 runs 15 residues. In germline, CDR1 is KGHSH, CDR2 LQKENI. CDR3 region: CASSPLVQGDNEQFF. CDR3 DNA: TGTGCCAGCTCACCACTTGTCCAGGGGGACAATGAGCAGTTCTTC.

The chain recombines TRBV6-5 with TRBJ2-5; TRBD1 might be the D (5 bases). The end of the DNA is better explained by TRBJ2-7, so the J call may be wrong. The germline V gene has CDR1 MNHEY and CDR2 SVGAGI. CDR3 length: 14 amino acids. Written as DNA, the CDR3 is TGTGCCAGCAGTTACGCAGGGCAGACCTACGAGCAGTACTTC. This translates into CASSYAGQTYEQYF.

V gene TRBV29-1 combines with J gene TRBJ1-1, with unresolved D. The CDR3 length is 13 residues. V was trimmed by 5 bases and J by 0 bases, leaving 10 bases between them. The V gene's germline CDR1 is SQVTM and CDR2 ANQGSEA. The chain's CDR3 is CSVYSSLNTEAFF. CDR3 nucleotide sequence: TGCAGCGTTTATTCCTCCCTGAACACTGAAGCTTTCTTT.

This chain joins TRBV7-3 and TRBJ2-1; possibly TRBD1 for D (5 bases). Germline V gene data show CDR1 as SGHTA and CDR2 as FQGTGA. The CDR3 spans 14 residues. V shed 3 bases and J shed 6 bases, with 12 bases lying between them. CDR3: CASSFSRAANEQFF. DNA for the CDR3: TGTGCCAGCAGCTTCAGCAGGGCAGCCAATGAGCAGTTCTTC.